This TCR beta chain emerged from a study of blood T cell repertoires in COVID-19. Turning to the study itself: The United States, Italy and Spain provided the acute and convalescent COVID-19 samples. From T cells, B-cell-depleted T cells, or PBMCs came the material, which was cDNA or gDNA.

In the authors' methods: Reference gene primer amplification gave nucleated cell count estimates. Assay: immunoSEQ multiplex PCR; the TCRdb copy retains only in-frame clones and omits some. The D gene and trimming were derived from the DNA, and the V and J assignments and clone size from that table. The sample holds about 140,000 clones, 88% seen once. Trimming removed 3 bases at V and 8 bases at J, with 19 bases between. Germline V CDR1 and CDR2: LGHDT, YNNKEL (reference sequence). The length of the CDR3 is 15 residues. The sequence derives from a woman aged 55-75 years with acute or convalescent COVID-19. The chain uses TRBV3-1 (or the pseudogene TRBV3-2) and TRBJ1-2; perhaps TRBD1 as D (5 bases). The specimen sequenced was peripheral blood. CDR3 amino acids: CASSQNGGEGEGYTF. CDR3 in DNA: TGTGCCAGCAGCCAGAACGGGGGGGAGGGAGAGGGCTACACCTTC.